Given below is one TCR beta chain in context. The specificity of this receptor is unknown. Within one base of it there is no much larger clone, and no base qualities were kept. The data derive from a study of neoadjuvant anti-PD-1 for oral cavity cancer (dated by TCRdb to about 2021). The study in broad terms: Patients mostly received three to four biweekly doses of nivolumab at 3 mg/kg before curative-intent surgical resection. The parent correlative cohort included roughly 12 patients, with an approximately 32% response rate. Under RECIST 1.1, patients with complete response, partial response or stable disease were classed as responders, and patients with progression were classed as non-responders. For patients who did not progress, a fourth nivolumab dose was given around day 43, followed by definitive surgical resection on days 50-56.

PBMC libraries used mostly around 0.5 ug of input genomic DNA for deep sequencing, with six replicates per sample. Following the manufacturer's instructions, the team built TCRbeta libraries using the immunoSEQ hsTCRbeta kit. The finished libraries were brought together in one pool at roughly 2.7 nM, which was then read using an Illumina NovaSeq 6000 S4 flow cell. In the original analysis: Raw data preprocessing and quality control were performed with the immunoSEQ Analyzer. The analysis was limited to productive rearrangements, and each clonotype was defined by a unique CDR3 amino acid sequence. Repertoire clonality was estimated as the Gini-Simpson index, which was calculated using the R package tcR. Student's t test was used to compare Gini indices, and Pearson correlation was used to assess associations with tumor size change. This immuneACCESS table, as held by TCRdb, lists in-frame sequences with V and J called but not all clones. Of the missing ones, under half trace to an unresolved V gene in checked studies; the others have no known cause. The D gene and trimming were derived from the DNA, and the V and J assignments and clone size from that table. The sample records nearly 7,000 clones, 74% of which are singletons. The ten largest clones represent 2.5% to 3.5% of the sample.

This specimen's time point label, per the study, means: before neoadjuvant nivolumab. None of the patients had received prior systemic or radiation treatment, and all were newly diagnosed with stage II-IVA oral cavity squamous cell carcinoma. The cohort consisted of patients with HPV-negative, locally advanced oral cavity squamous cell carcinoma. Peripheral blood mononuclear cells were analyzed directly and were not maintained or expanded in culture. Samples came from a longitudinal correlative study of a single-arm phase II trial of neoadjuvant nivolumab in oral cavity squamous cell carcinoma. Subject-matched pre- and post-treatment PBMCs and tumors from three responders and three non-responders were subjected to genomic DNA-based TCRbeta sequencing. Peripheral blood mononuclear cells were collected before nivolumab treatment and again after treatment, at the time of surgery. The Maxwell RSC DNA from Cells kit was used to extract genomic DNA from PBMCs.

CDR1 and CDR2 were assigned from the germline V gene as SGHAT and FQNNGV. Spanning cysteine to phenylalanine, the CDR3 consists of 17 amino acids. Kept here is only the CDR3 DNA, which spans 51 bases and is read in frame from base 1. Germline trimming amounts to 6 bases on V and 7 bases on J, with 15 as the count of junction bases outside the gene matches. Beyond this particular receptor, the publication reports: Within PBMCs, T cell clonality (Gini index) was significantly higher in non-responders than responders after neoadjuvant nivolumab. The TCR analyses had only a few patients in each response group, and the authors called for validation in larger cohorts. Higher pretreatment blood Treg/Th17 ratios correlated with both higher pretreatment blood TCRbeta clonality and lower post-treatment tumor TCRbeta clonality.

This material consisted of PBMCs, taken before nivolumab (anti-PD-1) treatment. The receptor was isolated from a person aged 40 to 85 with oral cavity squamous cell carcinoma. The chain was built from TRBV11-2 and TRBJ2-1; TRBD1 aligns with 10 central bases. The DNA sequence is TGTGCCAGCAGTTCATACAGACGGGACAGGGGTCTTAATGAGCAGTTCTTC. Its translation reads: CASSSYRRDRGLNEQFF. With the rest looked up from the reference TRBV11-2 and TRBJ2-1 genes rather than sequenced, the full variable domain is EAGVAQSPRYKIIEKRQSVAFWCNPISGHATLYWYQQILGQGPKLLIQFQNNGVVDDSQLPKDRFSAERLKGVDSTLKIQPAKLEDSAVYLCASSSYRRDRGLNEQFFGPGTRLTVL.